The 32 T cell receptor beta chains in this list originate from one sample, sequenced in a study of cytomegalovirus exposure and HLA in healthy donors (TCRdb year 2017). The receptor library was made with the immunoSEQ multiplex PCR assay. TCRdb carries this immuneACCESS record with in-frame sequences only. Its versions omit some clonotypes, under half of them owing to an unresolved V gene in the studies checked, with the rest unexplained. The sample yields roughly 150,000 clones; roughly 91% were counted once. The ten largest account for 9% to 12% of the sample. Sequencing was carried out using PBMCs. These receptor sequences come from a woman younger than 30 in good health and CMV-seropositive.

The V call is TRBV21-1, the J call TRBJ1-1. TRBV21-1 counts as a pseudogene. The CDR3 covers 12 residues. CDR3 in amino acids: CARGRGLTEAFF. The CDR3 DNA reads as TGTGCCCGCGGGAGGGGATTAACTGAAGCTTTCTTT.

The chain links TRBV5-1 to TRBJ2-7; D call uncertain. This CDR3 comprises 13 residues. Germline V gene lookup returns CDR1 SGHRS and CDR2 YFSETQ. The V end lost 5 bases, the J end lost 0 bases, and 9 bases lay between the germline ends. CDR3 nucleotides: TGCGCCAGCAGTTTTAGTAGCTCCTACGAGCAGTACTTC. Protein product: CASSFSSSYEQYF.

V and J are TRBV9 and TRBJ2-7; D possibly corresponds to TRBD1 (5 bases). V gave up 0 bases and J gave up 2 bases, with 12 bases separating them. Germline V CDR1 and CDR2: SGDLS, YYNGEE. This CDR3 contains 15 residues. CDR3 residues: CASSVGPTGTYEQYF. CDR3 in DNA: TGTGCCAGCAGCGTAGGGCCCACAGGTACCTACGAGCAGTACTTC.

V usage is TRBV6-1 and J usage is TRBJ2-5; D unresolved. The CDR3 runs to 16 residues. CDR1 and CDR2 from the germline V gene are MNHNS and SASEGT. V was cut by 1 base and J by 2 bases, with 14 bases left in between. Here the CDR3 reads CASSEEEMAGQETQYF. In nucleotides, the CDR3 is TGTGCCAGCAGTGAAGAAGAGATGGCAGGACAAGAGACCCAGTACTTC.

V and J are TRBV11-2 and TRBJ1-2; 10 bases fit TRBD1. J gave up 8 bases and V 1 base, and 7 bases lay outside the gene matches. Per the germline V gene, CDR1 is SGHAT and CDR2 is FQNNGV. CDR3 length: 15 amino acids. The DNA for the CDR3 is TGTGCCAGCAGCTTAGGGACAGGGGGTTCCGGCGGCTACACCTTC. This gives the protein CASSLGTGGSGGYTF.

The J gene is TRBJ1-2, the V gene TRBV28, with TRBD1 as a possible D gene (5 bases). Between the trimmed V and J ends, which lost 1 base and 5 bases, there was a span of 11 bases. The CDR3 has 14 amino acids. Germline V gives CDR1 MDHEN, CDR2 SYDVKM. Written as DNA, the CDR3 is TGTGCCAGCAGTTTATTCACCAGGGCGTATGGCTACACCTTC. This gives the protein CASSLFTRAYGYTF.

DNA for the CDR3: TGTGCCAGCAGCCCACTCCGAGGTTATAACACTGAAGCTTTCTTT. Its protein product is CASSPLRGYNTEAFF. The chain recombines TRBV11-2 with TRBJ1-1, with D hard to call. Trimming pared 5 bases from V and 2 bases from J, leaving 15 bases between. CDR3 length: 15 amino acids. Germline CDR1 reads SGHAT; CDR2 reads FQNNGV.

The chain couples TRBV9 to TRBJ1-1, with no clear D. The CDR3 loop spans 15 amino acids. V lost 5 bases, J lost 1 base, and 15 bases lay in between. CDR1 is SGDLS, CDR2 YYNGEE, per germline. CDR3 protein: CASSLTKAGNTEAFF. Here the CDR3 DNA reads TGTGCCAGCAGTTTAACAAAGGCGGGGAACACTGAAGCTTTCTTT. Using reference TRBV9 and TRBJ1-1 for the parts outside the CDR3, the full variable domain is DSGVTQTPKHLITATGQRVTLRCSPRSGDLSVYWYQQSLDQGLQFLIQYYNGEERAKGNILERFSAQQFPDLHSELNLSSLELGDSALYFCASSLTKAGNTEAFFGQGTRLTVV.

The chain uses TRBV27 and TRBJ2-5, with 14 bases lining up with TRBD2. This CDR3 is built from 16 residues. CDR1 MNHEY and CDR2 SMNVEV come from the germline V gene (reference sequence). V trimming: 3 bases; J trimming: 6 bases; junction bases outside the gene matches: 6. CDR3 bases: TGTGCCAGCAGTTTTGGGACTAGCGGGAGAGGTCAGACCCAGTACTTC. This gives the protein CASSFGTSGRGQTQYF.

The rearrangement uses TRBV2 and TRBJ2-7; 7 nucleotides align to TRBD1. CDR1 and CDR2 (germline): SNHLY, FYNNEI. The CDR3 extends over 15 amino acids. With V trimmed by 5 bases and J by 7 bases, 14 bases remained unmatched. The CDR3 DNA is TGTGCCAGCAGTCCAGTAGCGAATCAACAGGGGGAGCAGTACTTC. Translation: CASSPVANQQGEQYF.

The J gene is TRBJ2-1, the V gene TRBV19; possibly TRBD2 for D (6 bases). Germline CDR1 LNHDA, CDR2 SQIVND (reference sequence). Trimming pared 5 bases from V and 6 bases from J, leaving 14 bases between. The length of the CDR3 is 14 residues. The CDR3: CASSFWDSRNEQFF. In DNA form, the CDR3 reads TGTGCCAGTAGTTTTTGGGACTCTCGCAATGAGCAGTTCTTC.

This chain connects TRBV19 to TRBJ2-3; 7 bases line up with TRBD2. The V gene end was trimmed by 7 bases and the J gene end by 5 bases; junction bases not matched to a gene: 9. There are 14 residues in the CDR3. Germline values: CDR1 LNHDA, CDR2 SQIVND (reference sequence). The CDR3 protein is CASTASGVGDTQYF. The CDR3 coding sequence is TGTGCCAGTACGGCTAGCGGAGTGGGAGATACGCAGTATTTT.

The rearrangement links TRBV6-1 to TRBJ1-2, with 9 bases fitting TRBD1. The CDR3 is 16 residues long. CDR1 is MNHNS, CDR2 SASEGT, per germline. V gave up 3 bases and J gave up 2 bases; unmatched junction bases: 7. CDR3 amino acids: CASSEPPGQGNYGYTF. CDR3 DNA: TGTGCCAGCAGTGAGCCACCGGGACAGGGAAACTATGGCTACACCTTC.

The chain recombines TRBV10-3 with TRBJ2-2; no definite D call. This CDR3 is 15 amino acids long. The V and J ends lost 1 base and 1 base respectively, with 7 bases between them. CDR1 and CDR2 from the germline V gene are ENHRY and SYGVKD. The CDR3 region has the DNA TGTGCCATCAGTGAGTGGGCAGGGAACACCGGGGAGCTGTTTTTT. It codes for CAISEWAGNTGELFF.

The J gene is TRBJ2-3, the V gene TRBV6-5; possible D gene TRBD2, 7 bases. The V gene's germline CDR1 is MNHEY and CDR2 SVGAGI. The CDR3 has 14 amino acids. V dropped 7 bases and J dropped 6 bases, with 17 bases sitting between them. CDR3 nucleotides: TGTGCCAGCATCCAGACCTGGGGGGGCGATACGCAGTATTTT. Its translation is CASIQTWGGDTQYF.

As for this clone: The same CDR3 is also encoded by other DNA sequences in this sample. The chain is built from TRBV5-1 and TRBJ2-7, with 8 bases aligning to TRBD1. Germline-derived CDR1 and CDR2 are SGHRS and YFSETQ. The CDR3 is made up of 14 amino acids. The ends lost 3 bases at V and 0 bases at J; junction bases unmatched: 2. The CDR3 DNA sequence: TGCGCCAGCAGCTCTACAGGGGGCTCCTACGAGCAGTACTTC. It yields the protein CASSSTGGSYEQYF.

The J gene is TRBJ2-1, the V gene TRBV6-6; TRBD2 matches at 9 bases. J was trimmed by 3 bases and V by 8 bases; bases with no gene match: 5. The germline CDR1 and CDR2 sequences are MNHNY and SVGAGI (reference sequence). The CDR3 covers 14 residues. CDR3 residues: CASRAGGFYNEQFF. Written as DNA, the CDR3 is TGTGCCAGCCGAGCGGGAGGCTTCTACAATGAGCAGTTCTTC.

This rearrangement joins TRBV9 to TRBJ1-1, with 9 nucleotides matching TRBD1. This CDR3 region has 16 residues. V trimming: 3 bases; J trimming: 4 bases; junction bases outside the gene matches: 10. The V gene's germline CDR1 is SGDLS and CDR2 YYNGEE. CDR3 DNA sequence: TGTGCCAGCAGCGAGACAGGGGGAGGTTTGGTCACTGAAGCTTTCTTT. Its protein is CASSETGGGLVTEAFF.

The gene calls are TRBV5-1 and TRBJ2-1; 9 bases are a match to TRBD2. Germline-derived CDR1 and CDR2 are SGHRS and YFSETQ. V was clipped by 0 bases and J by 1 base; unmatched bases: 17. The CDR3 is 21 amino acids. CDR3 sequence (DNA): TGCGCCAGCAGCTTGGCCCCCCCGCCTCGTTCGGCGGGAGGGTCCTACAATGAGCAGTTCTTC. Amino acids: CASSLAPPPRSAGGSYNEQFF.

This clone was found once. The chain uses TRBV18 and TRBJ2-2, with 8 positions matching TRBD1. In germline, CDR1 is KGHSH, CDR2 LQKENI. The CDR3 has 15 amino acids. Trimming cost V 4 bases and J 1 base; bases outside gene matches: 2. Here the CDR3 reads CASSRGQGNTGELFF. DNA for the CDR3: TGTGCCAGCTCACGAGGACAGGGGAACACCGGGGAGCTGTTTTTT. Complete variable domain (other parts from reference TRBV18 and TRBJ2-2): NAGVMQNPRHLVRRRGQEARLRCSPMKGHSHVYWYRQLPEEGLKFMVYLQKENIIDESGMPKERFSAEFPKEGPSILRIQQVVRGDSAAYFCASSRGQGNTGELFFGEGSRLTVL.

V is TRBV6-1 and J is TRBJ2-2; D perhaps matches TRBD2 (6 bases). Trimming pared 6 bases from V and 0 bases from J, leaving 11 bases between. CDR3 length equals 15 residues. Germline CDR1 is MNHNS and CDR2 is SASEGT. The CDR3 region is CASRSREANTGELFF. The DNA of the CDR3 is TGTGCCAGCAGATCCAGGGAGGCGAACACCGGGGAGCTGTTTTTT.

The chain joins TRBV27 to TRBJ1-5; D not resolved. The CDR3 is 14 amino acids. Germline assignment: CDR1 MNHEY and CDR2 SMNVEV (reference sequence). The V end was cut by 8 bases, the J end by 0 bases, with 11 bases between. The CDR3 spells CASLKLHSNQPQHF. The CDR3 DNA is TGTGCCAGCCTTAAATTACATAGCAATCAGCCCCAGCATTTT.

This chain links TRBV30 with TRBJ1-5; D might be TRBD1 (6 bases). The CDR3 is 14 amino acids. The germline V gene has CDR1 GTSNPN and CDR2 SVGIG (reference sequence). Trimming pared 4 bases from V and 3 bases from J, leaving 13 bases between. CDR3 in DNA: TGTGCCTGGACGGTCAGGGGACCCAATCAGCCCCAGCATTTT. This codes for CAWTVRGPNQPQHF.

This chain connects TRBV7-9 to TRBJ1-4; 7 bases are shared with TRBD1. The junction had 8 bases not matched to a gene; V was cut back by 3 bases and J by 10 bases. Germline CDR1 reads SEHNR; CDR2 reads FQNEAQ (reference sequence). The length of the CDR3 is 14 residues. In DNA form, the CDR3 reads TGTGCCAGCAGCTTCAGCCAGGGGGTGGGAAAACTGTTTTTT. It translates to CASSFSQGVGKLFF.

This clone was observed a single time. The V call is TRBV7-3, the J call TRBJ2-7, with a possible D match to TRBD1 (5 bases). Trimming removed 0 bases from V and 7 bases from J, with 13 bases in between. CDR3 length equals 14 residues. In germline, CDR1 is SGHTA, CDR2 FQGTGA. CDR3 region: CASSLTPDTQEQYF. The CDR3, as DNA: TGTGCCAGCAGCTTAACTCCGGACACCCAGGAGCAGTACTTC. The entire variable domain, with the rest obtained from reference TRBV7-3 and TRBJ2-7, is as follows: GAGVSQTPSNKVTEKGKYVELRCDPISGHTALYWYRQSLGQGPEFLIYFQGTGAADDSGLPNDRFFAVRPEGSVSTLKIQRTERGDSAVYLCASSLTPDTQEQYFGPGTRLTVT.

This chain links TRBV6-4 with TRBJ2-1, with 7 bases that match TRBD2. CDR1 is MRHNA and CDR2 is SNTAGT in the germline V gene. V was clipped by 4 bases and J by 8 bases; unmatched bases: 5. The CDR3 totals 13 residues. The CDR3 DNA reads TGTGCCAGCAGTGGGGGGGAGGGCCATGAGCAGTTCTTC. It yields the protein CASSGGEGHEQFF.

The J gene is TRBJ2-7, the V gene TRBV7-8; the D is unclear. Germline CDR1 and CDR2: SGHVS and FQNEAQ. This CDR3 is built from 14 residues. V shed 5 bases and J shed 3 bases, with 14 bases lying between them. The CDR3 here is CASSPQLGIYEQYF. The DNA of the CDR3 is TGTGCCAGCAGCCCCCAGCTAGGTATCTACGAGCAGTACTTC.

The chain recombines TRBV6-1 with TRBJ2-3; the D is unclear. From germline, CDR1 is MNHNS and CDR2 SASEGT. This CDR3 spans 12 amino acids. The V end was cut by 0 bases, the J end by 6 bases, with 4 bases between. CDR3 coding DNA: TGTGCCAGCAGTGAAGCGTCGGATACGCAGTATTTT. This translates into CASSEASDTQYF.

The chain carries TRBV28 and TRBJ1-3, with TRBD1 as a possible D gene (6 bases). Germline V gene data show CDR1 as MDHEN and CDR2 as SYDVKM. The CDR3 length is 14 residues. Trimming took off 6 bases at V and 7 bases at J, with 16 bases between the two ends. CDR3 DNA sequence: TGTGCCAGCAGGTCAACAGGGCCTATCAACACCATATATTTT. It encodes CASRSTGPINTIYF.

The chain's CDR3 is CASSSLAGGPTSSYNEQFF. The CDR3 DNA reads as TGTGCCAGTAGTAGTCTAGCGGGAGGTCCGACGAGCTCCTACAATGAGCAGTTCTTC. V gene TRBV19 combines with J gene TRBJ2-1; TRBD2 agrees at 11 bases. The CDR3 is 19 amino acids. Germline V CDR1 and CDR2: LNHDA, SQIVND (reference sequence). V trimming: 4 bases; J trimming: 0 bases; junction bases outside the gene matches: 11.

This chain uses TRBV29-1 with TRBJ1-1; no reliable D call. CDR3 length: 13 amino acids. V lost 0 bases, J lost 1 base, and 6 bases lay in between. CDR1 is SQVTM and CDR2 is ANQGSEA in the germline V gene. CDR3 loop: CSVEETGNTEAFF. The CDR3 nucleotides read TGCAGCGTTGAAGAGACGGGGAACACTGAAGCTTTCTTT.

V and J are TRBV27 and TRBJ2-3, with D maybe TRBD2 (5 bases). This CDR3 is 13 amino acids long. The V gene lost 5 bases and the J gene lost 4 bases, with 10 bases spanning the gap. Germline V gene lookup returns CDR1 MNHEY and CDR2 SMNVEV (reference sequence). CDR3 DNA: TGTGCCAGCAGTGTCCGGGAAGCAGATACGCAGTATTTT. It encodes CASSVREADTQYF.